The clone carrying this TCR beta chain was seen ten or more times. No antigen is known for it. This entry comes from a study of early T cells in non-severe SARS-CoV-2 infection. Whole-study context: Bulk RNA from unsorted whole blood was sequenced; chains were unpaired.

Attached unique molecular identifiers marked individual cDNA molecules. In TCRdb, the 5' RACE reads were re-called with MiXCR into one record per CDR3 protein. The table shows 45,000 to 55,000 distinct CDR3 sequences, with approximately 13% occurring only once. General study points: Matching against VDJdb likely underestimated virus-specific expansions, favoring anti-spike CD8.

V lost 3 bases to trimming and J lost 7 bases; unmatched junction nucleotides: 8. CDR1 DFQATT and CDR2 SNEGSKA come from the germline V gene (reference sequence). The CDR3 length is 14 residues. The source is an adult who was a healthcare worker with PCR-confirmed SARS-CoV-2 infection or an uninfected control (not recorded which). The sample was whole blood. The gene calls are TRBV20-1 and TRBJ2-3; 9 bases map to TRBD1. CDR3 DNA: TGCAGTGCTAGGGATGGACAGGGGAGAAATACGCAGTATTTT. Its translation is CSARDGQGRNTQYF.